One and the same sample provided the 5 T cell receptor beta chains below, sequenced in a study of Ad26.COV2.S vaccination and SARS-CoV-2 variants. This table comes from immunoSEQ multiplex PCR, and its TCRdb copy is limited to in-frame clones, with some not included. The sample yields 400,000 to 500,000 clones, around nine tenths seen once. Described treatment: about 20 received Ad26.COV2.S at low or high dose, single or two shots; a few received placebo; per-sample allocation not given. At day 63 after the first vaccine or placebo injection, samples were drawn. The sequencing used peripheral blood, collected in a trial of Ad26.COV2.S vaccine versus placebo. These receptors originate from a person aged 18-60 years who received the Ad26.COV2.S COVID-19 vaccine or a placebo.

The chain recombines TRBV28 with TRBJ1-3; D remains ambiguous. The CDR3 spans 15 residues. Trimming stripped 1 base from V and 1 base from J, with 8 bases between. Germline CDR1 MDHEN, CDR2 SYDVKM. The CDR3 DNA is TGTGCCAGCAGTTTATATGTGGGATCTGGAAACACCATATATTTT. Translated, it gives CASSLYVGSGNTIYF.

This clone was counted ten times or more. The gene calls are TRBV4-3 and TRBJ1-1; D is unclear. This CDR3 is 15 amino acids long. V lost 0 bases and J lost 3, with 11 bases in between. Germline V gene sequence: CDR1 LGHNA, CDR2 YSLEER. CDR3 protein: CASSQDYRFDTEAFF. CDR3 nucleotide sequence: TGCGCCAGCAGCCAAGATTATCGATTTGACACTGAAGCTTTCTTT.

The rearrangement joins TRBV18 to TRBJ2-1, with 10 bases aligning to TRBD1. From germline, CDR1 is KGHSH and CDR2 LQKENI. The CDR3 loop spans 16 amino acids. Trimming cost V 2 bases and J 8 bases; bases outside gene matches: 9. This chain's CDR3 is CASSPNLGQGRHEQFF. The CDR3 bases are TGTGCCAGCTCACCAAATCTGGGACAGGGGCGGCATGAGCAGTTCTTC.

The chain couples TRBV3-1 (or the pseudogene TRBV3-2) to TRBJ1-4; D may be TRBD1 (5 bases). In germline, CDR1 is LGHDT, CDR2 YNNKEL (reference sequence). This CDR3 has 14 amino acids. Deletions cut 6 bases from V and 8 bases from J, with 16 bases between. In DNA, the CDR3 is TGTGCCAGCAGTTCCCCTGAGGGGCGCGAAAAACTGTTTTTT. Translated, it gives CASSSPEGREKLFF.

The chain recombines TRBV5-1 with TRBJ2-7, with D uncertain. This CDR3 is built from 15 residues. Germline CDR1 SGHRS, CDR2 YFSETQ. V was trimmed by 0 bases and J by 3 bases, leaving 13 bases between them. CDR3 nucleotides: TGCGCCAGCAGCTTGGGGGCGGTTACTGTCTACGAGCAGTACTTC. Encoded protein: CASSLGAVTVYEQYF.